A selection of T cell receptor beta chains follows, all from one sample in a study of blood T cell repertoires in COVID-19. The protocol was immunoSEQ multiplex PCR, while the TCRdb copy is restricted to in-frame clones and leaves out a portion. The repertoire includes about 330,000 clones, roughly nine tenths of them detected once, and around a sixth sits in the top ten. The sequencing sample was made of PBMCs or T cells enriched from blood (not recorded which). All receptors derive from a woman between 25 and 40 years old who had recovered from COVID-19. Each CDR3 is given with its conserved first and last residue. Each record gives: J gene, V gene, clone size, CDR3 length, D gene, CDR3 DNA, CDR3 protein. A D gene is named only where the DNA matches it firmly. For some rows the clone size is stated as once, few or many, or as a class when expanded; others skip it.

>TRBJ1-1|TRBV6-2/TRBV6-3|NA|15|TRBD1
TGTGCCAGCAGTTATGGGCAGGGGGTGAACACTGAAGCTTTCTTT
CASSYGQGVNTEAFF
>TRBJ1-3|TRBV14|NA|16|NA
TGTGCCAGCAGCCAACCCCGACGGAGCTCTGGAAACACCATATATTTT
CASSQPRRSSGNTIYF
>TRBJ2-7|TRBV19|NA|15|TRBD1
TGTGCCAGTAGACGGTCGCGGACAGGTGTCCACGAGCAGTACTTC
CASRRSRTGVHEQYF
>TRBJ1-5|TRBV9|NA|21|NA
TGTGCCAGCAGCTCTCATCCCGGGGGGCAAACCGAGGTTTACGTCAATCAGCCCCAGCATTTT
CASSSHPGGQTEVYVNQPQHF
>TRBJ2-7|TRBV28|NA|14|TRBD2
TGTGCCACCATGACTAGCGGGACCTCCTACGAGCAGTACTTC
CATMTSGTSYEQYF
>TRBJ1-1|TRBV4-1|NA|15|NA
TGCGCCAGCAGCCAAGAGTCCGCAGGACTCACTGAAGCTTTCTTT
CASSQESAGLTEAFF
>TRBJ1-1|TRBV9|few|14|NA
TGTGCCAGCAGCCCAGGGACATTTAACACTGAAGCTTTCTTT
CASSPGTFNTEAFF
>TRBJ2-7|TRBV6-5|NA|15|NA
TGTGCCAGCAGTCTCTGGTGGAGGGGAGGCGACGAGCAGTACTTC
CASSLWWRGGDEQYF
>TRBJ1-4|TRBV12-3/TRBV12-4|NA|13|TRBD1
TGTGCCAGCAGTTCCGGGACAGGAAAAAAACTGTTTTTT
CASSSGTGKKLFF
>TRBJ1-6|TRBV14|NA|12|NA
TGTGCCAGCAGCCAGGCCGGGACTGGCCTCCACTTT
CASSQAGTGLHF
>TRBJ2-7|TRBV21-1|NA|20|NA
TGTGCCAGCAGCAATACAAACTTAGCGGGAGGGGGCCTGAAGGTCTACGAGCAGTACTTC
CASSNTNLAGGGLKVYEQYF
>TRBJ1-1|TRBV28|NA|14|NA
TGTGCCAGCAGCATTAATAGGGAGGTTACTGAAGCTTTCTTT
CASSINREVTEAFF
>TRBJ1-4|TRBV2|NA|13|NA
TGTGCCAGCAGGAGAATGACTAATGAAAAACTGTTTTTT
CASRRMTNEKLFF
>TRBJ2-3|TRBV30|NA|18|TRBD2
TGTGCCTGGAGTGTACGTAGGACTAGCGGCCGCGGCACAGATACGCAGTATTTT
CAWSVRRTSGRGTDTQYF
>TRBJ2-7|TRBV11-3|NA|13|NA
TGTGCCAGCAGCCACAGGGATACCTACGAGCAGTACTTC
CASSHRDTYEQYF
>TRBJ2-7|TRBV7-9|NA|11|NA
TGTGCCAGCAGTTATATATACGAGCAGTACTTC
CASSYIYEQYF
>TRBJ1-4|TRBV7-2|NA|16|NA
TGTGCCAGCAGCCTTCGGCCACAGGGCCAGGTTGAAAAACTGTTTTTT
CASSLRPQGQVEKLFF
>TRBJ1-1|TRBV20-1|NA|13|NA
TGCAGTGCTAGTATACAGTCCCGTCCTGAAGCTTTCTTT
CSASIQSRPEAFF
>TRBJ2-7|TRBV18|NA|18|TRBD2
TGTGCCAGCTCACCACTTAGCGGGAGGGCCTCCCCCGGTTACGAGCAGTACTTC
CASSPLSGRASPGYEQYF
>TRBJ1-2|TRBV28|NA|14|TRBD1
TGTGCCAGCAGTTCAGGGGGAAATAGCTATGGCTACACCTTC
CASSSGGNSYGYTF
>TRBJ2-7|TRBV7-2|NA|14|NA
TGTGCCAGCAGCTTAGCGCAGTTATCCTACGAGCAGTACTTC
CASSLAQLSYEQYF
>TRBJ2-1|TRBV7-8|NA|19|TRBD2
TGTGCCAGCAGCGGACTAGCGGGACACAGGACAGGTTCCTACAATGAGCAGTTCTTC
CASSGLAGHRTGSYNEQFF
>TRBJ2-3|TRBV5-1|NA|14|TRBD2
TGCGCCAGCACTCCGCCGGGGGGTTGGGATACGCAGTATTTT
CASTPPGGWDTQYF
>TRBJ2-3|TRBV21-1|NA|17|NA
TGTGCCAGCAGCAATCGAAGGCCAGCGGCTAGCACAGATACGCAGTATTTT
CASSNRRPAASTDTQYF
>TRBJ2-7|TRBV6-5|NA|13|TRBD2
TGTGCCAGCAGTTTCACATTAGCGGGGGAGCAGTACTTC
CASSFTLAGEQYF
>TRBJ2-1|TRBV4-1|NA|13|NA
TGCGCCAGCAGCCAAGACGTGCGCAATGAGCAGTTCTTC
CASSQDVRNEQFF